Below, 27 T cell receptor beta chains from the same sample are listed, as sequenced in a study of human T cells and chemical hapten exposure. In TCRdb, the 5' RACE reads were re-called with MiXCR into one record per CDR3 protein. The sample contains 100,000 to 120,000 distinct CDR3 sequences, 15% to 20% of which appear only once. Researchers extracted total RNA from unfractionated whole blood. These TCRs come from a human donor in good health.

The chain joins TRBV11-2 to TRBJ2-1; 10 positions agree with TRBD2. Germline CDR1 SGHAT, CDR2 FQNNGV. V dropped 8 bases and J dropped 5; count of bases not matched to a gene: 6. The CDR3 is 14 amino acids. In nucleotides, the CDR3 is TGTGCCAGCGCGGGACTAGCGAACCACAATGAGCAGTTCTTC. It specifies CASAGLANHNEQFF.

This clonotype was seen a handful of times. The chain recombines TRBV7-6 with TRBJ1-2, with D tentatively TRBD1 (6 bases). The CDR3 length is 14 residues. Per the germline V gene, CDR1 is SGHVS and CDR2 is FNYEAQ. Deletions cut 0 bases from V and 4 bases from J, with 9 bases between. The CDR3, as DNA: TGTGCCAGCAGCTTAGCGCAGGGGAGCTATGGCTACACCTTC. Translated: CASSLAQGSYGYTF.

The sample holds a few counts of this clonotype. Here the CDR3 DNA reads TGTGCCAGCAGTGAAGGACTAGCGAATGAGCAGTTCTTC. This gives the protein CASSEGLANEQFF. The rearrangement uses TRBV2 and TRBJ2-1; 8 nucleotides agree with TRBD2. The CDR3 contains 13 residues. The junction had 0 bases not matched to a gene; V was cut back by 1 base and J by 7 bases. Germline CDR1 SNHLY, CDR2 FYNNEI.

This clonotype showed up many times. The chain links TRBV20-1 to TRBJ1-1; weak D call: TRBD1 (5 bases). V lost 3 bases to trimming and J lost 5 bases, with 13 bases between them. Germline V gene sequence: CDR1 DFQATT, CDR2 SNEGSKA (reference sequence). This CDR3 spans 13 amino acids. In DNA, the CDR3 is TGCAGTGCTAGGCAAGGGGTTCAGACTGAAGCTTTCTTT. Amino acids: CSARQGVQTEAFF.

This clonotype was detected a few times. The V call is TRBV6-1, the J call TRBJ2-7; 7 bases map to TRBD2. The germline V gene encodes CDR1 MNHNS and CDR2 SASEGT. The V segment lost 7 bases and the J segment 0 bases; nucleotides outside the gene matches: 12. The CDR3 is made up of 16 amino acids. CDR3 sequence: CASNRKVAGSSYEQYF. In DNA form, the CDR3 reads TGTGCCAGCAACCGTAAAGTAGCGGGCAGCTCCTACGAGCAGTACTTC.

The chain joins TRBV27 to TRBJ2-7, with a weak D call TRBD2 (5 bases). Germline loops: CDR1 MNHEY, CDR2 SMNVEV (reference sequence). The length of the CDR3 is 14 residues. V lost 1 base and J lost 3, with 10 bases in between. CDR3 DNA sequence: TGTGCCAGCAGTTTATACGAGGGAAACTACGAGCAGTACTTC. This translates into CASSLYEGNYEQYF.

This clonotype was seen a handful of times. This chain links TRBV3-1 with TRBJ2-7; 7 nucleotides agree with TRBD2. After removal of 4 bases from V and 7 bases from J, the junction contained 7 bases not matched to a gene. Germline V gene lookup returns CDR1 LGHDT and CDR2 YNNKEL (reference sequence). This CDR3 contains 13 residues. The CDR3 spells CASSRDLGREQYF. In nucleotides, the CDR3 is TGTGCCAGCAGCCGGGACCTCGGGAGGGAGCAGTACTTC.

The chain links TRBV9 to TRBJ2-3; TRBD2 is a possible D gene (6 bases). CDR1 is SGDLS, CDR2 YYNGEE, per germline. Trimming removed 2 bases at V and 3 bases at J, with 13 bases between. The CDR3 sequence is 15 residues long. Here the CDR3 DNA reads TGTGCCAGCAGCGTGGAAGGGACTCGGACAGATACGCAGTATTTT. As protein: CASSVEGTRTDTQYF.

The chain joins TRBV12-3 or TRBV12-4 to TRBJ2-1; 9 nucleotides match TRBD1. The CDR3 covers 16 residues. V lost 2 bases to trimming and J lost 6 bases; unmatched junction nucleotides: 8. The CDR3 loop is CASSLMTGGSGNEQFF. CDR3 bases: TGTGCCAGCAGTTTAATGACAGGGGGGTCCGGCAATGAGCAGTTCTTC.

The V and J genes are TRBV5-1 and TRBJ2-2; D gene ambiguous. Germline V gene lookup returns CDR1 SGHRS and CDR2 YFSETQ. V lost 0 bases and J lost 0, with 9 bases in between. This CDR3 region has 16 residues. CDR3 loop: CASSLVPPTNTGELFF. The CDR3 DNA follows: TGCGCCAGCAGCTTGGTTCCCCCCACGAACACCGGGGAGCTGTTTTTT.

The J gene is TRBJ2-1, the V gene TRBV28; no clear D gene. The CDR3 contains 12 residues. The V gene lost 4 bases and the J gene lost 10 bases, with 11 bases spanning the gap. Germline assignment: CDR1 MDHEN and CDR2 SYDVKM. This CDR3 reads CASSSFEGEQFF. The CDR3 region has the DNA TGTGCCAGCAGTTCCTTTGAAGGCGAGCAGTTCTTC. Drawing the rest from reference TRBV28 and TRBJ2-1, the complete variable domain is DVKVTQSSRYLVKRTGEKVFLECVQDMDHENMFWYRQDPGLGLRLIYFSYDVKMKEKGDIPEGYSVSREKKERFSLILESASTNQTSMYLCASSSFEGEQFFGPGTRLTVL.

This clonotype was counted only a few times. The V call is TRBV5-1, the J call TRBJ1-1, with unresolved D. CDR1 is SGHRS and CDR2 is YFSETQ in the germline V gene. The germline V and J ends were trimmed by 5 bases and 10 bases, with 12 bases remaining between them. This CDR3 spans 11 amino acids. CDR3 residues: CASSSVGGAFF. Here the CDR3 DNA reads TGCGCCAGCAGTAGTGTCGGCGGAGCTTTCTTT.

This clonotype was seen only a few times. The gene calls are TRBV6-1 and TRBJ1-2; D perhaps matches TRBD1 (6 bases). The CDR3 loop spans 14 amino acids. Trimming removed 7 bases at V and 2 bases at J, with 14 bases between. The V gene's germline CDR1 is MNHNS and CDR2 SASEGT. The CDR3: CASIRSGDNYGYTF. The CDR3 DNA follows: TGTGCCAGCATTAGGTCAGGGGACAACTATGGCTACACCTTC.

A few counts support this clonotype. The rearrangement links TRBV2 to TRBJ1-6; perhaps TRBD1 as D (5 bases). The length of the CDR3 is 13 residues. V was clipped by 7 bases and J by 7 bases, with 11 bases between them. From germline, CDR1 is SNHLY and CDR2 FYNNEI. DNA for the CDR3: TGTGCCAGCACGGGACCTCCCAATTCACCCCTCCACTTT. Translating gives CASTGPPNSPLHF.

This clonotype was observed a few times. The chain uses TRBV3-1 and TRBJ2-1, with TRBD2 identical over 8 bases. After removal of 4 bases from V and 4 bases from J, the junction contained 24 bases not matched to a gene. Germline CDR1 reads LGHDT; CDR2 reads YNNKEL (reference sequence). The CDR3 has 21 amino acids. The CDR3 sequence: CASSPGPGMGLLAGGYNEQFF. The CDR3 coding sequence is TGTGCCAGCAGCCCTGGCCCGGGCATGGGGCTTCTAGCGGGCGGGTACAATGAGCAGTTCTTC.

This clonotype has a handful of counts. The gene calls are TRBV28 and TRBJ2-7; 13 bases fit TRBD2. Germline trimming cut 6 bases from V and 2 bases from J; bases unmatched to any gene: 7. Germline V CDR1 and CDR2: MDHEN, SYDVKM. The CDR3 is 16 residues long. Written as DNA, the CDR3 is TGTGCCAGCAGCTACGGACTAGCGGGAGCCCCCTACGAGCAGTACTTC. Translation: CASSYGLAGAPYEQYF.

This chain uses TRBV6-5 with TRBJ1-4, with a possible D match to TRBD1 (5 bases). Germline V gene sequence: CDR1 MNHEY, CDR2 SVGAGI. The CDR3 contains 13 residues. The V end lost 5 bases, the J end lost 8 bases, and 12 bases lay between the germline ends. The CDR3 loop reads CASSRGGREKLFF. The CDR3 DNA follows: TGTGCCAGCAGTCGCGGGGGGAGGGAAAAACTGTTTTTT.

V usage is TRBV10-3 and J usage is TRBJ1-6; D remains unclear. Looked up from germline, CDR1 is ENHRY and CDR2 is SYGVKD. The CDR3 is made up of 13 amino acids. Deletions cut 0 bases from V and 10 bases from J, with 7 bases between. CDR3 coding DNA: TGTGCCATCAGTGAGTCCGAGGTCTCACCCCTCCACTTT. This sequence encodes CAISESEVSPLHF.

The chain's CDR3 is CSVVPDQVAFF. CDR3 nucleotides: TGCAGCGTTGTCCCTGATCAAGTGGCTTTCTTT. The chain combines TRBV29-1 with TRBJ1-1; no definite D call. CDR1 is SQVTM, CDR2 ANQGSEA, per germline. This CDR3 contains 11 residues. V lost 4 bases and J lost 11, with 14 bases in between.

This clonotype turned up a few times. V and J are TRBV9 and TRBJ1-6, with D maybe TRBD1 (5 bases). Per the germline V gene, CDR1 is SGDLS and CDR2 is YYNGEE. V lost 3 bases and J lost 7, with 8 bases in between. This CDR3 has 13 amino acids. The DNA for the CDR3 is TGTGCCAGCAGCGCGTGGGGGAATTCACCCCTCCACTTT. Protein sequence: CASSAWGNSPLHF.

This clonotype came up a few times. The chain carries TRBV5-4 and TRBJ2-5; 13 nucleotides agree with TRBD2. Germline trimming cut 4 bases from V and 4 bases from J; bases unmatched to any gene: 4. Germline V gene lookup returns CDR1 SGHNT and CDR2 YYREEE (reference sequence). The CDR3 consists of 15 residues. The CDR3 bases are TGTGCCAGCAGCCTAAGGACTAGCGGGAGAGAGACCCAGTACTTC. Amino acid sequence: CASSLRTSGRETQYF.

A single count supports this clonotype. The chain links TRBV7-8 to TRBJ2-2; D possibly matches TRBD1 or TRBD2 (7 bases each). The V gene lost 2 bases and the J gene lost 5 bases, with 15 bases spanning the gap. CDR1 is SGHVS, CDR2 FQNEAQ, per germline. The CDR3 is made up of 16 amino acids. CDR3 nucleotide sequence: TGTGCCAGCAGCTTACGGCAGGGGGGGTGGACCGGGGAGCTGTTTTTT. This encodes CASSLRQGGWTGELFF.

This clonotype has only a few counts. The gene calls are TRBV11-2 and TRBJ2-1; 9 positions agree with TRBD2. The junction had 10 bases not matched to a gene; V was cut back by 5 bases and J by 5 bases. Germline V gene data show CDR1 as SGHAT and CDR2 as FQNNGV. The CDR3 extends over 16 amino acids. The CDR3 protein is CASSPSSGKMDNEQFF. DNA for the CDR3: TGTGCCAGCAGCCCTTCTAGCGGGAAGATGGACAATGAGCAGTTCTTC.

This rearrangement joins TRBV19 to TRBJ1-2; 7 bases line up with TRBD1. Looked up from germline, CDR1 is LNHDA and CDR2 is SQIVND (reference sequence). The CDR3 runs to 16 residues. Trimming cost V 6 bases and J 5 bases; bases outside gene matches: 15. CDR3 DNA: TGTGCCAGTAGGACAAAGGGGGCAAGAGGAGGTTATGGCTACACCTTC. This gives the protein CASRTKGARGGYGYTF.

V and J are TRBV7-9 and TRBJ2-3, with D possibly being TRBD1 or TRBD2 (6 bases each). V lost 9 bases to trimming and J lost 5 bases, with 18 bases between them. The germline gives CDR1 SEHNR, CDR2 FQNEAQ (reference sequence). The CDR3 spans 14 residues. The CDR3 loop reads CASVIGGAGDTQYF. The CDR3 region has the DNA TGTGCCAGTGTGATAGGGGGAGCGGGAGATACGCAGTATTTT.

V gene TRBV18 combines with J gene TRBJ2-5; D unresolved. Trimming stripped 2 bases from V and 2 bases from J, with 15 bases between. Germline CDR1 KGHSH, CDR2 LQKENI. The CDR3 has 16 residues. The CDR3 spells CASSPTTARRQETQYF. The CDR3 nucleotides are TGTGCCAGCTCACCAACAACGGCGAGGCGGCAAGAGACCCAGTACTTC.

This clonotype was recorded a few times. V is TRBV15 and J is TRBJ2-7, with no clear D. CDR1 is LNHNV, CDR2 YYDKDF, per germline (reference sequence). The V gene lost 0 bases and the J gene lost 3 bases, with 6 bases spanning the gap. The CDR3 spans 13 residues. DNA for the CDR3: TGTGCCACCAGCAGAGAGACTTTCTACGAGCAGTACTTC. Its protein product is CATSRETFYEQYF.